The following is a T cell receptor (beta chain) sequence with its context. Clones were read by immunoSEQ multiplex PCR, and TCRdb kept only the in-frame ones, dropping some. The sample has tens of thousands of clones; around 94% are singletons. This record belongs to a study of T cell changes during pregnancy in multiple sclerosis. The germline gives CDR1 SGHNT, CDR2 YYREEE (reference sequence). The CDR3 totals 15 residues. Deletions cut 2 bases from V and 2 bases from J, with 13 bases between. The chain is built from TRBV5-4 and TRBJ1-2; TRBD1 is a possible D gene (5 bases). The clonotype was recovered from a female donor with multiple sclerosis, enrolled in a pregnancy study. This specimen was CD4+ T cells from peripheral blood mononuclear cells, taken after pregnancy. The CDR3 DNA sequence: TGTGCCAGCAGCTTAGAACAGGCGACAAACTATGGCTACACCTTC. As protein: CASSLEQATNYGYTF.